The rows below give T cell receptor beta chains drawn from one sample of a study of cytomegalovirus exposure and HLA in healthy donors. The protocol was immunoSEQ multiplex PCR, while the TCRdb copy is restricted to in-frame clones and leaves out a portion. The table lists about 55,000 clones. Sequenced material: PBMCs. Receptors were obtained from a man in his fifties or sixties in good health and CMV-seropositive. Both conserved end residues are part of each CDR3. Each record gives: J gene, D gene, V gene, clone size, CDR3 length, CDR3 protein, CDR3 DNA. A D gene is named only where the DNA matches it firmly. A clone size is listed for some rows: how often the clone was seen (once, few, many), or a class if it is expanded.

TRBJ1-1,-,TRBV6-5,-,14,CASRRTDSRPEAFF,TGTGCCAGCAGGAGGACCGACAGTAGGCCTGAAGCTTTCTTT
TRBJ2-7,TRBD1,TRBV6-5,-,15,CASSSTGTAIHEQYF,TGTGCCAGCAGTTCCACCGGGACAGCAATCCACGAGCAGTACTTC
TRBJ1-2,-,TRBV18,-,12,CASSPGGDGYTF,TGTGCCAGCTCACCGGGAGGGGATGGCTACACCTTC
TRBJ2-7,-,TRBV6-6,-,16,CASSYTSLTSSYEQYF,TGTGCCAGCAGTTATACTAGTCTCACCTCCTCCTACGAGCAGTACTTC
TRBJ1-2,-,TRBV19,-,14,CASSRPDRNYGYTF,TGTGCCAGTAGCCGACCTGACAGGAACTATGGCTACACCTTC
TRBJ1-1,-,TRBV28,-,14,CASSSDGLNTEAFF,TGTGCCAGCAGTTCGGACGGACTAAACACTGAAGCTTTCTTT
TRBJ2-2,TRBD2,TRBV7-2,-,15,CASSLAASGTGELFF,TGTGCCAGCAGCTTAGCGGCTAGCGGGACCGGGGAGCTGTTTTTT
TRBJ2-7,-,TRBV20-1,-,11,CSGRGLYEQYF,TGCAGTGGGAGAGGTCTCTACGAGCAGTACTTC
TRBJ1-2,TRBD1,TRBV6-5,-,14,CASSPQGVSYGYTF,TGTGCCAGCAGCCCACAGGGGGTTAGCTATGGCTACACCTTC
TRBJ2-7,-,TRBV6-5,-,14,CASSYGSHAYEQYF,TGTGCCAGCAGTTACGGGAGCCACGCCTACGAGCAGTACTTC
TRBJ2-3,TRBD2,TRBV2,-,15,CASSGSGGGTDTQYF,TGTGCCAGCAGTGGTAGCGGGGGGGGGACAGATACGCAGTATTTT
TRBJ2-2,-,TRBV12-5,-,13,CASGFSGVGKLFF,TGTGCTAGTGGTTTTTCAGGGGTCGGGAAGCTGTTTTTT
TRBJ2-7,TRBD2,TRBV9,-,15,CASSPAERGTYEQYF,TGTGCCAGCAGCCCCGCGGAGCGGGGGACTTACGAGCAGTACTTC
TRBJ1-1,TRBD1,TRBV9,-,14,CASTRGLRATEAFF,TGTGCCAGCACCAGGGGGCTCAGGGCCACTGAAGCTTTCTTT
TRBJ1-1,TRBD1,TRBV28,-,15,CASPPRGARGTEAFF,TGTGCCAGCCCCCCCAGGGGGGCTAGGGGTACTGAAGCTTTCTTT
TRBJ1-2,-,TRBV6-1,-,13,CASAPIRLYGYTF,TGTGCCAGCGCCCCTATCCGACTATATGGCTACACCTTC
TRBJ2-1,-,TRBV19,-,14,CASTRGRPYNEQFF,TGTGCCAGTACGAGAGGCAGACCCTACAATGAGCAGTTCTTC
TRBJ2-2,TRBD2,TRBV7-7,-,15,CASSLVVGRAGELFF,TGTGCTAGCAGCTTAGTAGTAGGGAGGGCCGGGGAGCTGTTTTTT
TRBJ2-5,-,TRBV9,-,16,CASSVGTGTPRGNQYF,TGTGCCAGCAGCGTAGGGACGGGGACACCTAGGGGGAACCAGTACTTC
TRBJ2-1,TRBD2,TRBV30,-,13,CAWRAGAGGQGFF,TGTGCCTGGAGGGCAGGTGCGGGGGGCCAGGGGTTCTTC
TRBJ2-2,-,TRBV5-5,-,14,CASSLPGSAGELFF,TGTGCCAGCAGCTTACCGGGATCGGCCGGGGAGCTGTTTTTT
TRBJ2-1,-,TRBV19,-,17,CASSIGSRAVTYNEQFF,TGTGCCAGTAGTATCGGTTCGAGGGCAGTTACCTACAATGAGCAGTTCTTC
TRBJ1-1,TRBD1,TRBV30,-,14,CAWSLGQGLTEAFF,TGTGCCTGGAGTCTAGGACAGGGCCTTACTGAAGCTTTCTTT
TRBJ2-7,TRBD1,TRBV7-9,-,16,CASSPWTGKTIYEQYF,TGTGCCAGCAGCCCCTGGACAGGGAAGACCATCTACGAGCAGTACTTC
TRBJ1-1,-,TRBV5-6,-,13,CASSLIDRTEAFF,TGTGCCAGCAGCTTAATAGACAGGACTGAAGCTTTCTTT
TRBJ2-7,TRBD1,TRBV4-1,medium-sized,8,CASTTGGF,TGCGCCAGCACCACAGGGGGCTTC